The rows below give T cell receptor beta chains drawn from one sample of a study of regulatory T cells in long-lasting Graves disease. TCRdb reprocessed the multiplex PCR reads via MiXCR and lists one record per CDR3 protein. Among about 530,000 distinct CDR3 sequences, around 16% were seen once, and the ten largest hold 20% to 30%. The same data also went into a second study, on T cells in Graves' hyperthyroidism and ophthalmopathy.

Source: peripheral blood mononuclear cells (PBMCs), taken at new diagnosis, from a patient treated with antithyroid drugs. The receptors were gathered from a woman between 40 and 65 years old with Graves disease. Each CDR3 is given with its conserved first and last residue. The order of the fields is J gene, D gene, clone size, V gene, CDR3 protein, CDR3 DNA. A D gene is named only where the DNA matches it firmly. Size is omitted from some rows. Given values are once, few, many or a class for expanded clones.

J: TRBJ1-2
D: NA
size: many
V: TRBV29-1
CDR3: CSVDSLNYGYTF
DNA: TGCAGCGTTGACAGCTTGAACTATGGCTACACCTTC

J: TRBJ2-3
D: TRBD2
size: NA
V: TRBV5-6
CDR3: CASSAGLRILDTQYF
DNA: TGTGCCAGCAGCGCGGGACTACGCATCCTAGATACGCAGTATTTT

J: TRBJ2-3
D: TRBD1
size: few
V: TRBV10-2
CDR3: CASRTGSGTDTQYF
DNA: TGCGCCAGCAGGACAGGGTCCGGCACAGATACGCAGTATTTT

J: TRBJ2-7
D: NA
size: many
V: TRBV6-5
CDR3: CASSYSGMGAYEQYF
DNA: TGTGCCAGCAGTTACTCGGGGATGGGGGCCTACGAGCAGTACTTC

J: TRBJ2-6
D: TRBD2
size: few
V: TRBV12-3/TRBV12-4
CDR3: CASSSLAGGHSGANVLTF
DNA: TGTGCCAGCAGTTCTCTAGCGGGGGGGCATTCTGGGGCCAACGTCCTGACTTTC

J: TRBJ2-1
D: TRBD2
size: few
V: TRBV7-6
CDR3: CASSGLDRGGLGEQFF
DNA: TGTGCCAGCAGCGGACTAGACCGGGGGGGCCTCGGTGAGCAGTTCTTC

J: TRBJ2-2
D: NA
size: many
V: TRBV3-1
CDR3: CASSRQGGELFF
DNA: TGTGCCAGCAGCCGTCAAGGCGGGGAGCTGTTTTTT

J: TRBJ2-1
D: NA
size: many
V: TRBV10-1
CDR3: CASSESGPWGNEQFF
DNA: TGCGCCAGCAGTGAGTCTGGACCCTGGGGGAATGAGCAGTTCTTC

J: TRBJ2-3
D: NA
size: NA
V: TRBV30
CDR3: CAWSVGGADTQYF
DNA: TGTGCCTGGAGTGTCGGAGGGGCAGATACGCAGTATTTT

J: TRBJ1-4
D: TRBD1
size: many
V: TRBV3-1
CDR3: CASSQGGTGGDGEKLFF
DNA: TGTGCCAGCAGCCAAGGTGGGACAGGGGGCGATGGTGAAAAACTGTTTTTT

J: TRBJ1-2
D: NA
size: NA
V: TRBV6-2/TRBV6-3
CDR3: CASSRTGPFDGYTF
DNA: TGTGCCAGCAGTCGAACAGGGCCCTTCGATGGCTACACCTTC

J: TRBJ2-1
D: TRBD2
size: few
V: TRBV29-1
CDR3: CSVAGGSSYNEQFF
DNA: TGCAGCGTTGCGGGGGGGAGCTCCTACAATGAGCAGTTCTTC

J: TRBJ2-1
D: NA
size: many
V: TRBV12-3/TRBV12-4
CDR3: CASSGHPYNEQFF
DNA: TGTGCCAGCTCGGGACACCCATACAATGAGCAGTTCTTC

J: TRBJ1-1
D: NA
size: many
V: TRBV5-5
CDR3: CASSLAWGTEAFF
DNA: TGTGCCAGCAGCTTGGCCTGGGGCACTGAAGCTTTCTTT

J: TRBJ2-3
D: NA
size: many
V: TRBV18
CDR3: CASSPIDSTDTQYF
DNA: TGTGCCAGCTCTCCTATTGACAGCACAGATACGCAGTATTTT

J: TRBJ2-7
D: TRBD1
size: many
V: TRBV2
CDR3: CASEKGTGTYEQYF
DNA: TGTGCCAGTGAAAAGGGGACAGGCACCTACGAGCAGTACTTC

J: TRBJ1-6
D: NA
size: many
V: TRBV12-3/TRBV12-4
CDR3: CASSLSPYSYNSPLHF
DNA: TGTGCCAGCAGTCTCAGCCCCTACTCTTATAATTCACCCCTCCACTTT

J: TRBJ2-7
D: TRBD2
size: many
V: TRBV3-1
CDR3: CASSQGLAGDYEQYF
DNA: TGTGCCAGCAGCCAAGGACTAGCGGGGGACTACGAGCAGTACTTC

J: TRBJ2-1
D: NA
size: many
V: TRBV11-2
CDR3: CASSSPPSYNEQFF
DNA: TGTGCCAGCAGCTCGCCGCCCTCCTACAATGAGCAGTTCTTC

J: TRBJ2-1
D: NA
size: many
V: TRBV20-1
CDR3: CSARDSSLLSNEQFF
DNA: TGCAGTGCTAGAGATTCTTCCCTACTCTCAAATGAGCAGTTCTTC

J: TRBJ2-7
D: TRBD1
size: NA
V: TRBV7-8
CDR3: CASSPRQGAQGEQYF
DNA: TGTGCCAGCAGCCCACGACAGGGGGCGCAGGGCGAGCAGTACTTC

J: TRBJ1-5
D: TRBD1
size: NA
V: TRBV19
CDR3: CASSFWDSSNRPQHF
DNA: TGTGCCAGTAGTTTTTGGGACAGCTCCAATCGGCCCCAGCATTTT

J: TRBJ1-2
D: NA
size: few
V: TRBV19
CDR3: CASSKQDHYGYTF
DNA: TGTGCCAGTAGCAAACAGGACCACTATGGCTACACCTTC

J: TRBJ1-1
D: NA
size: few
V: TRBV10-3
CDR3: CATGVGGEAFF
DNA: TGTGCCACCGGGGTGGGGGGTGAGGCTTTCTTT

J: TRBJ2-1
D: NA
size: many
V: TRBV10-3
CDR3: CAMGVSYNEQFF
DNA: TGTGCCATGGGTGTCTCCTACAATGAGCAGTTCTTC

J: TRBJ1-4
D: NA
size: many
V: TRBV18
CDR3: CASSPRGRTNEKLFF
DNA: TGTGCCAGCTCACCACGGGGACGCACTAATGAAAAACTGTTTTTT

J: TRBJ2-3
D: NA
size: many
V: TRBV3-1
CDR3: CASSQVHTQYF
DNA: TGTGCCAGCAGCCAGGTTCATACGCAGTATTTT

J: TRBJ1-6
D: NA
size: NA
V: TRBV9
CDR3: CASKTEYSPLHF
DNA: TGTGCCAGCAAGACAGAATATTCACCCCTCCACTTT

J: TRBJ2-7
D: TRBD2
size: few
V: TRBV5-5
CDR3: CASSLGGLADYEQYF
DNA: TGTGCCAGCAGCTTGGGGGGACTAGCGGACTACGAGCAGTACTTC

J: TRBJ2-5
D: NA
size: NA
V: TRBV2
CDR3: CATNGGIQETQYF
DNA: TGTGCCACGAACGGAGGGATCCAAGAGACCCAGTACTTC

J: TRBJ1-1
D: TRBD1
size: few
V: TRBV18
CDR3: CASSAGTGYNTEAFF
DNA: TGTGCCAGCTCAGCCGGGACAGGGTATAACACTGAAGCTTTCTTT

J: TRBJ1-2
D: NA
size: many
V: TRBV6-1
CDR3: CASSTPPLPYGYTF
DNA: TGTGCCAGCAGTACCCCCCCACTCCCATATGGCTACACCTTC

J: TRBJ2-7
D: NA
size: many
V: TRBV3-1
CDR3: CASSQAITYEQYF
DNA: TGTGCCAGCAGCCAAGCTATCACCTACGAGCAGTACTTC

J: TRBJ2-1
D: NA
size: many
V: TRBV6-1
CDR3: CARIFAPSSFNEQFF
DNA: TGTGCCAGAATTTTTGCCCCATCTAGTTTCAATGAGCAGTTCTTC

J: TRBJ1-1
D: NA
size: many
V: TRBV14
CDR3: CASSQDAPNRPGEREAFF
DNA: TGTGCCAGCAGCCAAGATGCTCCTAACAGACCAGGGGAGCGTGAAGCTTTCTTT

J: TRBJ2-1
D: TRBD2
size: many
V: TRBV20-1
CDR3: CSARGGTTNNEQFF
DNA: TGCAGTGCTAGAGGAGGGACTACCAACAATGAGCAGTTCTTC

J: TRBJ1-1
D: NA
size: many
V: TRBV30
CDR3: CAWSGLGGTEAFF
DNA: TGTGCCTGGAGTGGCCTGGGCGGTACTGAAGCTTTCTTT

J: TRBJ1-1
D: NA
size: NA
V: TRBV19
CDR3: CASNGGRRDTEAFF
DNA: TGTGCCAGTAATGGGGGGCGCCGGGACACTGAAGCTTTCTTT

J: TRBJ1-5
D: TRBD1
size: few
V: TRBV6-5
CDR3: CASSSRTGGYQPQHF
DNA: TGTGCCAGCAGTTCCCGGACAGGGGGGTATCAGCCCCAGCATTTT

J: TRBJ1-1
D: NA
size: many
V: TRBV5-8
CDR3: CASSAQGSGTEAFF
DNA: TGTGCCAGCAGCGCACAGGGTTCCGGGACTGAAGCTTTCTTT

J: TRBJ1-1
D: NA
size: NA
V: TRBV19
CDR3: CASGWTVVDTEAFF
DNA: TGTGCCAGTGGCTGGACAGTAGTAGACACTGAAGCTTTCTTT

J: TRBJ1-5
D: NA
size: many
V: TRBV12-3/TRBV12-4
CDR3: CASSNTGTPNQPQHF
DNA: TGTGCCAGCAGTAATACCGGGACACCAAATCAGCCCCAGCATTTT

J: TRBJ1-1
D: NA
size: many
V: TRBV7-9
CDR3: CASRSLENTEAFF
DNA: TGTGCCAGCAGGTCGTTAGAAAACACTGAAGCTTTCTTT

J: TRBJ2-1
D: TRBD2
size: many
V: TRBV9
CDR3: CASSVAGGGEYNEQFF
DNA: TGTGCCAGCAGCGTAGCGGGCGGGGGGGAATACAATGAGCAGTTCTTC

J: TRBJ2-5
D: NA
size: many
V: TRBV18
CDR3: CASSPGAGETQYF
DNA: TGTGCCAGCTCACCAGGGGCCGGGGAGACCCAGTACTTC

J: TRBJ2-7
D: NA
size: many
V: TRBV5-1
CDR3: CASSSGIKANEQYF
DNA: TGCGCCAGCAGCTCCGGGATCAAGGCAAACGAGCAGTACTTC

J: TRBJ1-1
D: TRBD1
size: few
V: TRBV9
CDR3: CASSVDVQGDTEAFF
DNA: TGTGCCAGCAGCGTAGATGTACAGGGGGACACTGAAGCTTTCTTT

J: TRBJ2-3
D: TRBD1
size: many
V: TRBV12-3/TRBV12-4
CDR3: CASSVSGGVTDTQYF
DNA: TGTGCCAGCAGCGTATCAGGGGGCGTCACAGATACGCAGTATTTT

J: TRBJ2-2
D: NA
size: NA
V: TRBV15
CDR3: CATSPGWDFLPGELFF
DNA: TGTGCCACCAGCCCCGGCTGGGACTTCTTGCCCGGGGAGCTGTTTTTT

J: TRBJ2-6
D: NA
size: many
V: TRBV2
CDR3: CASSKTGSGANVLTF
DNA: TGTGCCAGCAGTAAAACAGGGTCTGGGGCCAACGTCCTGACTTTC

J: TRBJ1-4
D: NA
size: NA
V: TRBV7-2
CDR3: CASSPSWGSNEKLFF
DNA: TGTGCCAGCAGCCCAAGCTGGGGGTCTAATGAAAAACTGTTTTTT

J: TRBJ2-1
D: NA
size: few
V: TRBV11-2
CDR3: CASSPPTQGPLNMIEQFF
DNA: TGTGCCAGCAGCCCCCCTACTCAGGGCCCCCTAAACATGATTGAGCAGTTCTTC

J: TRBJ2-3
D: TRBD2
size: many
V: TRBV7-9
CDR3: CASSPRSGGGTQYF
DNA: TGTGCCAGCAGCCCCCGTAGCGGGGGAGGAACGCAGTATTTT

J: TRBJ2-2
D: NA
size: many
V: TRBV7-9
CDR3: CASSGRQGSGTGELFF
DNA: TGTGCCAGCAGCGGACGACAGGGTAGCGGCACCGGGGAGCTGTTTTTT